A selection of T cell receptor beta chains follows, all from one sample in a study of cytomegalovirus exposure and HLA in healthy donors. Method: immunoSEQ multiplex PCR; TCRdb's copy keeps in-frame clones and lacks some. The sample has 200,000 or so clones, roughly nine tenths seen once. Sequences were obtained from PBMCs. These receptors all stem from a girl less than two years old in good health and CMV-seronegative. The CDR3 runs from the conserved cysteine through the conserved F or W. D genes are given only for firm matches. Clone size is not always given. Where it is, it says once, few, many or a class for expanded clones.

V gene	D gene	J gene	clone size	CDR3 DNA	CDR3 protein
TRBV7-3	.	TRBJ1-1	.	TGTGCCAGCAGCGAAACAGCCAGGAGGGCTTTCTTT	CASSETARRAFF
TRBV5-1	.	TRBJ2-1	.	TGCGCCAGCAGCAGGTTGAGTGAGGTCTACAATGAGCAGTTCTTC	CASSRLSEVYNEQFF
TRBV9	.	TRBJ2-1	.	TGTGCCAGCAGCGTAGTCACGAACAATGGGCAGTTCTTC	CASSVVTNNGQFF
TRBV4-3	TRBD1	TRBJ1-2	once	TGCGCCAGCAGCCAAGGCGGGACAGGGGGTACTAACTATGGCTACACCTTC	CASSQGGTGGTNYGYTF
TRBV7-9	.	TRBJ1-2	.	TGTGCCAGCATCGAAAAGGGGGGGAGCGGTAACTATGGCTACACCTTC	CASIEKGGSGNYGYTF
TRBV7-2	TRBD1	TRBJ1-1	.	TGTGCCAGCAGCCCGGGGACAGGGAGGGGTGACACTGAAGCTTTCTTT	CASSPGTGRGDTEAFF
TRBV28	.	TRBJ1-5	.	TGTGCCAGCAGTCCTCAGGGAAGCAATCAGCCCCAGCATTTT	CASSPQGSNQPQHF
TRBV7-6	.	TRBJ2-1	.	TGTGCCAGCAGCCAGTCCTACAATGAGCAGTTCTTC	CASSQSYNEQFF
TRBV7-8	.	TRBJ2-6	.	TGTGCCAGCAGCCTAAATTACCAGGCTGGGGCCAACGTCCTGACTTTC	CASSLNYQAGANVLTF
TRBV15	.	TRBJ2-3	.	TGTGCCACCAGCCCTACCGGACAGACTCCCACAGATACGCAGTATTTT	CATSPTGQTPTDTQYF
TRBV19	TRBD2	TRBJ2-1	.	TGTGCCAGTAGCAGCGGGAGGGTTTCTGAGCAGTTCTTC	CASSSGRVSEQFF
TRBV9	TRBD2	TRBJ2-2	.	TGTGCCAGCAGCGTAGCGGGAGGGCCGAGGAACACCGGGGAGCTGTTTTTT	CASSVAGGPRNTGELFF
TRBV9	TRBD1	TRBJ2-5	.	TGTGCCAGCAGCGTAGCGGCAGGGGGTGAGACCCAGTACTTC	CASSVAAGGETQYF
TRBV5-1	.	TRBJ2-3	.	TGCGCCAGCAGCTTGAGCCTAGCAGATACGCAGTATTTT	CASSLSLADTQYF
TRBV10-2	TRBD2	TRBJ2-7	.	TGCGCCAGCACCCAGCGGGGCCCCTCCTACGAGCAGTACTTC	CASTQRGPSYEQYF
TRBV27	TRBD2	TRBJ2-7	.	TGTGCCAGCAGGACGGGGGGGAGCTCCTACGAGCAGTACTTC	CASRTGGSSYEQYF
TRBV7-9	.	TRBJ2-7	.	TGTGCCAGCAGCTTAAGAACGGGCTACGAGCAGTACTTC	CASSLRTGYEQYF
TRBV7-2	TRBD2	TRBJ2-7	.	TGTGCCAGCAGCCTGGGGCTAGCGGGCAACTACGAGCAGTACTTC	CASSLGLAGNYEQYF
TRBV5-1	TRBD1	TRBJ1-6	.	TGCGCCAGCAGGACAGGGAATTATTCACCCCTCCACTTT	CASRTGNYSPLHF
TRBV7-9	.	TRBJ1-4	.	TGTGCCAGCAGCTTAAGGGAGGTATCTAATGAAAAACTGTTTTTT	CASSLREVSNEKLFF
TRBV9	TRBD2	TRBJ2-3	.	TGTGCCAGCAGCTCCTTCCCCCGAAGCGGGGGTACAGATACGCAGTATTTT	CASSSFPRSGGTDTQYF
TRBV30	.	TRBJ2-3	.	TGTGCCTGGAGTGTACGTTACGAGCCGGGTGGCACAGATACGCAGTATTTT	CAWSVRYEPGGTDTQYF
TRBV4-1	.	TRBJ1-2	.	TGCGCCAGCAGCCTACAGGGTAACTATGGCTACACCTTC	CASSLQGNYGYTF
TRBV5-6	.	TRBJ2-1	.	TGTGCCAGCAGCTTGACGGCCCTAGGGAGCGATGAGCAGTTCTTC	CASSLTALGSDEQFF
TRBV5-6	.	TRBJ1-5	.	TGTGCCAGCAGCTTGACAGCCCGCTCCAATCAGCCCCAGCATTTT	CASSLTARSNQPQHF
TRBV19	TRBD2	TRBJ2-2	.	TGTGCCAGTATTTCTTATACTAGCGGGAGAGACACCGGGGAGCTGTTTTTT	CASISYTSGRDTGELFF
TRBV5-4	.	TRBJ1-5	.	TGTGCCAGCAGCTCCGATGGGAGGGATCAGCCCCAGCATTTT	CASSSDGRDQPQHF
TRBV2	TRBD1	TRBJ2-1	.	TGTGCCAGCGCCCGGGGACAGGTCTTTCATAGTGAGCAGTTCTTC	CASARGQVFHSEQFF
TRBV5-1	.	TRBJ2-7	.	TGCGCCAGCAGCTCGCTGGGAACAGGGATCCACGAGCAGTACTTC	CASSSLGTGIHEQYF
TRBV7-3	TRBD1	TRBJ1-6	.	TGTGCCAGCAGCATGACAGGGTACAATTCACCCCTCCACTTT	CASSMTGYNSPLHF
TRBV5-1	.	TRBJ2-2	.	TGCGCCAGCAGGCCGGACAGTACGACCGGGGAGCTGTTTTTT	CASRPDSTTGELFF
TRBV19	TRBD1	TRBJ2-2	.	TGTGCCAGTAGTATCTTGACAGGGGCCACCGGGGAGCTGTTTTTT	CASSILTGATGELFF
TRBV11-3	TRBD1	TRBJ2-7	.	TGTGCCAGCAGCTCGACCGGGACAGGGACCCACGAGCAGTACTTC	CASSSTGTGTHEQYF
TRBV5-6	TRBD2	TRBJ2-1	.	TGTGCCAGCAGCTTGACTAGCGGATACTCCTACAATGAGCAGTTCTTC	CASSLTSGYSYNEQFF
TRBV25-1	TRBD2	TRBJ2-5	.	TGTGCCAGCAGCGGGGGACTAGCGGGAGTAGGGGAGACCCAGTACTTC	CASSGGLAGVGETQYF
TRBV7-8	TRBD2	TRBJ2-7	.	TGTGCCAGCAGCTTAGGAATAGCGGGGGGCTACGAGCAGTACTTC	CASSLGIAGGYEQYF
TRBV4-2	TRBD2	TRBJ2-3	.	TGTGCCAGCAGCCAAGATCTCGGGGGGGGGCTTGAAGATACGCAGTATTTT	CASSQDLGGGLEDTQYF
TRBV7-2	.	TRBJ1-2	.	TGTGCCAGCAGCGTCACAGGGATCTATGGCTACACCTTC	CASSVTGIYGYTF
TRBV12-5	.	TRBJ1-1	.	TGTGCTAGTGGTTTTGGTAGAATTCAATTAACTGAAGCTTTCTTT	CASGFGRIQLTEAFF
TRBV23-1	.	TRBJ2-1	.	TGCGCCAGCAGTCAATCATGTAGGGGGTGTGATGCTTTTGATGAGCAGTTCTTC	CASSQSCRGCDAFDEQFF
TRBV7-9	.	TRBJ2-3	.	TGTGCCAGCAGCTTGTTAGCGTCTTCTAGCACAGATACGCAGTATTTT	CASSLLASSSTDTQYF
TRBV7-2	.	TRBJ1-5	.	TGTGCCAGCAGCCCACACGAATACTATAGCAATCAGCCCCAGCATTTT	CASSPHEYYSNQPQHF
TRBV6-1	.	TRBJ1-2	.	TGTGCCAGCAGTGAAACAGGCGTTTCACACCCCCTCTATGGCTACACCTTC	CASSETGVSHPLYGYTF
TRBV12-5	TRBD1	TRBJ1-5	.	TGTGCTAGTGGTCCCACAGGGGGCAATCAGCCCCAGCATTTT	CASGPTGGNQPQHF
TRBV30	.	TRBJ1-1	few	TGTGCCTGGAGAGGGGGAAGGTACACTGAAGCTTTCTTT	CAWRGGRYTEAFF
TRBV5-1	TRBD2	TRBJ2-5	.	TGCGCCAGCACCGCGACTCCTTCTACTAGCGGGGGAGCGGAGACCCAGTACTTC	CASTATPSTSGGAETQYF
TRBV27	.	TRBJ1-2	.	TGTGCCAGCAGTTCTCCCTTGAGGGGGAACTATGGCTACACCTTC	CASSSPLRGNYGYTF
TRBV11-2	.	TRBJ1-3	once	TGTGCCAGCAGCTTAGATTCGGGGGGCACCGGAAACACCACATATTTT	CASSLDSGGTGNTTYF
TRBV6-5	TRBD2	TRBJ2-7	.	TGTGCCAGCAGTTACTTCTCGGGGGGAGAGAACGAGCAGTACTTC	CASSYFSGGENEQYF
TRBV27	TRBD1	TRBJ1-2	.	TGTGCCAGCAGCCCAGGGGGCCCCTTGGGGGGCTACACCTTC	CASSPGGPLGGYTF
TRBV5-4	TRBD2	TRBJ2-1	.	TGTGCCAGCGCGGGACTAGCGGGAGAGGATGAGCAGTTCTTC	CASAGLAGEDEQFF
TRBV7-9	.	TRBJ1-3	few	TGTGCCAGCAGCTTTGAGACAGTTGGAAACACCATATATTTT	CASSFETVGNTIYF
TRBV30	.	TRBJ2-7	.	TGTGCCTGGAGTGTGCGGGGTTACGAGCAGTACTTC	CAWSVRGYEQYF
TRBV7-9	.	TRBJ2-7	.	TGTGCCAGCAGCTTAGTTGGGCGGGGCCGAAGCTCCTACGAGCAGTACTTC	CASSLVGRGRSSYEQYF